The clone carrying this T cell receptor beta chain came up once. Antigen unknown. Genomic DNA, serving as template, underwent TCR beta VDJ and CDR3 profiling. From the reads, TCRdb called clonotypes with MiXCR, one entry per CDR3 protein. The data contain approximately 200,000 distinct CDR3 sequences, 50% to 75% of them seen just once; the ten biggest clones take up approximately 44%. Germline V gene sequence: CDR1 SQVTM, CDR2 ANQGSEA. This CDR3 is 13 amino acids long. V lost 6 bases to trimming and J lost 4 bases, with 14 bases between them. This specimen belongs to a study of CD8+CD57+ T cells in acquired aplastic anemia. Whole-study context: DNA recovered from sorted CD4+ and CD8+ cells had a mean of approximately 3 ug.

Study-level findings and limits: CD8+ Simpson's diversity showed no significant patient-control difference.

The chain has TRBV29-1 and TRBJ2-3; perhaps TRBD1 as D (6 bases). Sequenced: sorted CD4+, CD8+, or CD8+CD57+ T cells (not recorded which) from PBMCs. This TCR came from a human donor with severe aplastic anemia or a healthy control (not recorded which). The CDR3 region is CSVVRRGADTQYF. In DNA, the CDR3 is TGCAGCGTCGTGCGCAGGGGTGCAGATACGCAGTATTTT.